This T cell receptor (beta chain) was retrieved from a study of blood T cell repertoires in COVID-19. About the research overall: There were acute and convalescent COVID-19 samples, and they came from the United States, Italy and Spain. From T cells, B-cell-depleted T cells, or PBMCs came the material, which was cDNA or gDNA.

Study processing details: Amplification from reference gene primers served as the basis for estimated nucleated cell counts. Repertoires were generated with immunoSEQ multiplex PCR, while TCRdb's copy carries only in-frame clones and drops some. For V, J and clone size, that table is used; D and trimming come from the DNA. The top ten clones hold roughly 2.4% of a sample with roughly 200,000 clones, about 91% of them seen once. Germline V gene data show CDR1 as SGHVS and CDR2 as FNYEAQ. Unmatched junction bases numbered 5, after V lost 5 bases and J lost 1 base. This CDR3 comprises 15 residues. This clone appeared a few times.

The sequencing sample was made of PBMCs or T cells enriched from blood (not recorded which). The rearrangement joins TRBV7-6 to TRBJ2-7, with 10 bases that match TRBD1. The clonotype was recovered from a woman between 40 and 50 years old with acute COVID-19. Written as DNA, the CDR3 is TGTGCCAGCAGCCCCGGGACAGGGGCGTCCTACGAGCAGTACTTC. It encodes CASSPGTGASYEQYF.